This is a list of T cell receptor beta chains from one sample in a study of cytomegalovirus exposure and HLA in healthy donors. Only in-frame clones appear in the TCRdb table, and some are missing; sequencing was by immunoSEQ multiplex PCR. Counted here are approximately 150,000 clones, approximately 72% occurring once; the ten biggest clones make up less than 3%. The sample comprised PBMCs. All receptors derive from a female donor in good health and CMV-seronegative. Both conserved end residues are part of each CDR3. The order of the fields is D gene, V gene, clone size, J gene, CDR3 protein, CDR3 DNA. The D gene is left open where the match is weak. Not every row has a clone size; where given, it reads once, few, many or a size class.

TRBD2	TRBV10-2	NA	TRBJ2-1	CASSESSGSYNEQFF	TGCGCCAGCAGTGAGTCTAGCGGGAGTTACAATGAGCAGTTCTTC
TRBD1	TRBV7-9	NA	TRBJ2-7	CASSLGDSTYEQYF	TGTGCCAGCAGCTTAGGGGACAGTACCTACGAGCAGTACTTC
NA	TRBV11-3	NA	TRBJ2-1	CASSSRQGGGNEQFF	TGTGCCAGCAGCTCCAGACAGGGAGGCGGCAATGAGCAGTTCTTC
TRBD2	TRBV11-1	NA	TRBJ2-3	CASSLGRTSEPRTDTQYF	TGTGCCAGCAGCTTAGGACGGACTAGCGAACCCCGCACAGATACGCAGTATTTT
NA	TRBV27	once	TRBJ2-3	CASSTDRFRTDTQYF	TGTGCCAGCAGTACAGACAGGTTTCGCACAGATACGCAGTATTTT
NA	TRBV7-4	NA	TRBJ2-7	CASSLGRQPHYEQYF	TGTGCCAGCAGCTTAGGCCGACAGCCTCACTACGAGCAGTACTTC
NA	TRBV6-5	NA	TRBJ1-1	CASSPRGGTEAFF	TGTGCCAGCAGTCCCCGCGGGGGGACTGAAGCTTTCTTT
TRBD1	TRBV9	NA	TRBJ1-1	CASSVTPGQGNTEAFF	TGTGCCAGCAGCGTCACTCCGGGACAGGGGAACACTGAAGCTTTCTTT
NA	TRBV4-3	NA	TRBJ2-5	CASSQDEGRETQYF	TGCGCCAGCAGCCAGGACGAGGGCCGGGAGACCCAGTACTTC
TRBD2	TRBV4-1	NA	TRBJ2-4	CASSQDSAGITKNIQYF	TGCGCCAGCAGCCAAGACTCAGCGGGAATAACCAAAAACATTCAGTACTTC